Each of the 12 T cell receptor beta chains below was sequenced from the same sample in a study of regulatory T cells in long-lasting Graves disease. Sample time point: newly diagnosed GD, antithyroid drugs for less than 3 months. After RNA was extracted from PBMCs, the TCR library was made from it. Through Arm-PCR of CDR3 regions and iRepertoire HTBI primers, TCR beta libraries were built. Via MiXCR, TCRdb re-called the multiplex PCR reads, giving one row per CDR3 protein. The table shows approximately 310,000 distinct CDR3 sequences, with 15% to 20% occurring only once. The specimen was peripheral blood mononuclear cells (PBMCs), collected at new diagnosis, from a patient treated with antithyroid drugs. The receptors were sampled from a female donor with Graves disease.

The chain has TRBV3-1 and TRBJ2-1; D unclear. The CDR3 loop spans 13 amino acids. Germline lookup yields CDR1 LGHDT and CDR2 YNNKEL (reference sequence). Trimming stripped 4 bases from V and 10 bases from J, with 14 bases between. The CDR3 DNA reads TGTGCCAGCAGCCCCTTCCTGGAAGCCGAGCAGTTCTTC. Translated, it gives CASSPFLEAEQFF.

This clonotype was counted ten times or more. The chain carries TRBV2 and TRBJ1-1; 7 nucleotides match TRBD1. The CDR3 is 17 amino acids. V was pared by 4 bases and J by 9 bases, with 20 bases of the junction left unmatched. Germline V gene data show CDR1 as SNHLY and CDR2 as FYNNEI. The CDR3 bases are TGTGCCAGCAGTGCGGGGGTGACAGGGAAGGAGCGGGGAAAAGCTTTCTTT. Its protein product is CASSAGVTGKERGKAFF.

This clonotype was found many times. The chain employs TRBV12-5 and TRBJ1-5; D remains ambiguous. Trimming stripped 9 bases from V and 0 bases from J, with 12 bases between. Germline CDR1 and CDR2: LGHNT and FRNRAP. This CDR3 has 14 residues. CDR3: CASLRSNSNQPQHF. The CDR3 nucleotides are TGTGCTAGCCTCCGGTCGAATAGCAATCAGCCCCAGCATTTT.

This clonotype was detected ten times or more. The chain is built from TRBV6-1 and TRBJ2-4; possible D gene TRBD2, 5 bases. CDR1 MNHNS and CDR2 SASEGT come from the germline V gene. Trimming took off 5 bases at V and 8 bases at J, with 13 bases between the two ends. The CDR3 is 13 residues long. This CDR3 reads CASSPNTRHIQYF. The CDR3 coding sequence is TGTGCCAGCAGTCCCAACACTAGACACATTCAGTACTTC.

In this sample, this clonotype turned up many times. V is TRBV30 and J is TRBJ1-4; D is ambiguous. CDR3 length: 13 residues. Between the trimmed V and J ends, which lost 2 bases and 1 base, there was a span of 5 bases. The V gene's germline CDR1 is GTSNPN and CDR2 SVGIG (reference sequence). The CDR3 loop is CAWSFRTNEKLFF. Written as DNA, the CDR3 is TGTGCCTGGAGTTTCAGAACTAATGAAAAACTGTTTTTT.

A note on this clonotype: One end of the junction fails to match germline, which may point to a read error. CDR3 DNA: TGTGCCGGCAGCCCGACAGCTAACTATGGCTACACCTTC. Translated, it gives CAGSPTANYGYTF. The chain is built from TRBV3-1 and TRBJ1-2, with D perhaps matching TRBD1 (5 bases). The CDR3 is made up of 13 amino acids. The germline V gene encodes CDR1 LGHDT and CDR2 YNNKEL (reference sequence).

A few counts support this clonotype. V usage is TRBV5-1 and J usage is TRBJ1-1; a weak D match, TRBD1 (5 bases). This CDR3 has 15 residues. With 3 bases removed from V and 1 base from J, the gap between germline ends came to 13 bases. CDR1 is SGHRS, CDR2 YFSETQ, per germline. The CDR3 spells CASSSTGQQNTEAFF. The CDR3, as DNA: TGCGCCAGCAGCTCGACGGGGCAGCAGAACACTGAAGCTTTCTTT. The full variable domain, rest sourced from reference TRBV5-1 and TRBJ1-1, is KAGVTQTPRYLIKTRGQQVTLSCSPISGHRSVSWYQQTPGQGLQFLFEYFSETQRNKGNFPGRFSGRQFSNSRSEMNVSTLELGDSALYLCASSSTGQQNTEAFFGQGTRLTVV.

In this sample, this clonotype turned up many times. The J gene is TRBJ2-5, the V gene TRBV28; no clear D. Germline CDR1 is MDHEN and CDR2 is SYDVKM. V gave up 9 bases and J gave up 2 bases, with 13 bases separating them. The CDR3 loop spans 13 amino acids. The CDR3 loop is CASRMPGQETQYF. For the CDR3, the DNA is TGTGCCAGTAGGATGCCAGGTCAAGAGACCCAGTACTTC.

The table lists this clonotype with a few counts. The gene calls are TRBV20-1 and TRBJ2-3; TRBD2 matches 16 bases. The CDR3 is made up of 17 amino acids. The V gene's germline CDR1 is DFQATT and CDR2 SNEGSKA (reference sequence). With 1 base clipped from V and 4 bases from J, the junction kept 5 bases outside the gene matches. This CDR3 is CSARAYGTSGRADTQYF. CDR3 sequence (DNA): TGCAGTGCTAGAGCATACGGGACTAGCGGGAGGGCAGATACGCAGTATTTT.

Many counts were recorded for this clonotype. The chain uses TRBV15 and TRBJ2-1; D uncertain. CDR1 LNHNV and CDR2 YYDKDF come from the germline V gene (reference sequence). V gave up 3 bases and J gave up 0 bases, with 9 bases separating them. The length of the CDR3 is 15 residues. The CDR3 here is CATSSELSSYNEQFF. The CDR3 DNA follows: TGTGCCACCAGCAGCGAGCTTAGCTCCTACAATGAGCAGTTCTTC. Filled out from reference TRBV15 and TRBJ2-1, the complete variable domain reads DAMVIQNPRYQVTQFGKPVTLSCSQTLNHNVMYWYQQKSSQAPKLLFHYYDKDFNNEADTPDNFQSRRPNTSFCFLDIRSPGLGDTAMYLCATSSELSSYNEQFFGPGTRLTVL.

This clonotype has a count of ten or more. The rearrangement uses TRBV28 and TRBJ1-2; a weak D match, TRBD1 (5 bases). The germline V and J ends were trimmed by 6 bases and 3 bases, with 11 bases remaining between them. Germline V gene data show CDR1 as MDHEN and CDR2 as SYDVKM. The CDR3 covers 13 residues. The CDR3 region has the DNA TGTGCCAGCAGCCTCGCAGGGCACTATGGCTACACCTTC. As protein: CASSLAGHYGYTF.

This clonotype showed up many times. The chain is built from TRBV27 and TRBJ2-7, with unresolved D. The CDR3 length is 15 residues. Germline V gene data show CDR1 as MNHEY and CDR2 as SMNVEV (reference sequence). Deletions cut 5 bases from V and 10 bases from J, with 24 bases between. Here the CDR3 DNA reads TGTGCCAGCAGTGATCACGACGGGTTGCGAGCTCTTCAGTACTTC. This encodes CASSDHDGLRALQYF.